This T cell receptor (beta chain) was identified during a study of shared clonotypes between healthy human individuals. Study-level findings and limits: Generally, estimated richness proved larger in naive subsets than it did in memory subsets. Represented diversity (both genetic and exposure-history) was limited by the small number of donors.

Here immunoSEQ multiplex PCR was the method, and the copy in TCRdb shows in-frame clones only, minus some. The data show 2 million to 3 million clones, more than 85% seen once. As to this clone: Its matching antigen is unknown. Different DNA sequences within this sample yield the same CDR3.

With 8 bases removed from V and 4 bases from J, the gap between germline ends came to 14 bases. The CDR3 runs 14 residues. The V gene's germline CDR1 is SNHLY and CDR2 FYNNEI. The study separated CD4+ cells into CD45RA+ naive and CD45RA-negative memory subsets. Sequenced material: naive CD4+ T cells from PBMCs. Sample subset: CD45RA+ positively selected. This receptor was obtained from a man aged 18 to 30 in good health. Some clones in this sample may be carry-over from other donors' samples. V and J are TRBV2 and TRBJ1-4; unclear D gene. The CDR3 is CASSAGLVNEKLFF. DNA of the CDR3: TGTGCCAGCTCCGCGGGGTTGGTTAATGAAAAACTGTTTTTT.